Below, 22 T cell receptor beta chains from the same sample are listed, as sequenced in a study of cytomegalovirus exposure and HLA in healthy donors. The study ran its PCR with 60 Vbeta and 13 Jbeta primers. Clones were sequenced by immunoSEQ multiplex PCR, and TCRdb holds only the in-frame ones, with some missing. The sample yields some 160,000 clones, around 73% seen once. Sequenced: PBMCs. These TCRs come from a male donor in good health and CMV-seronegative.

V usage is TRBV6-6 and J usage is TRBJ2-2; D is uncertain. Trimming took off 3 bases at V and 0 bases at J, with 8 bases between the two ends. CDR1 is MNHNY and CDR2 is SVGAGI in the germline V gene (reference sequence). This CDR3 contains 15 residues. The CDR3 DNA sequence: TGTGCCAGCAGTTATTTACAGTCGAACACCGGGGAGCTGTTTTTT. Its protein is CASSYLQSNTGELFF.

This clone has more than one count but fewer than ten. This chain links TRBV30 with TRBJ1-3, with unresolved D. The germline gives CDR1 GTSNPN, CDR2 SVGIG (reference sequence). V was clipped by 3 bases and J by 2 bases, with 11 bases between them. This CDR3 comprises 14 residues. The CDR3: CAWRTGRTGNTIYF. The CDR3 DNA sequence: TGTGCCTGGAGGACCGGCAGGACTGGAAACACCATATATTTT.

V usage is TRBV4-3 and J usage is TRBJ2-2, with unresolved D. Trimming took off 4 bases at V and 3 bases at J, with 9 bases between the two ends. The CDR3 extends over 14 amino acids. Germline assignment: CDR1 LGHNA and CDR2 YSLEER. CDR3 protein: CASSPPTYTGELFF. In nucleotides, the CDR3 is TGCGCCAGCAGCCCCCCCACATACACCGGGGAGCTGTTTTTT.

This clone is a singleton in its sample. The J gene is TRBJ1-2, the V gene TRBV5-1; D may be TRBD1 (5 bases). The germline gives CDR1 SGHRS, CDR2 YFSETQ. Trimming removed 1 base at V and 10 bases at J, with 17 bases between. CDR3 length: 14 amino acids. Here the CDR3 DNA reads TGCGCCAGCAGCTTGAGTAACAGTAAAGGGGACTACACCTTC. This gives the protein CASSLSNSKGDYTF.

The sample holds one count of this clone. V usage is TRBV5-6 and J usage is TRBJ1-2; D unresolved. The CDR3 runs to 12 residues. CDR1 SGHDT and CDR2 YYEEEE come from the germline V gene. The germline V and J ends were trimmed by 0 bases and 5 bases, with 5 bases remaining between them. In nucleotides, the CDR3 is TGTGCCAGCAGCTTGGCGGGTTATGGCTACACCTTC. It encodes CASSLAGYGYTF.

The rearrangement joins TRBV5-1 to TRBJ1-6, with D unresolved. Germline lookup yields CDR1 SGHRS and CDR2 YFSETQ. The CDR3 has 15 amino acids. Trimming took 2 bases from V and 2 from J, leaving 8 bases between them. The CDR3 is CASSFPGPYNSPLHF. The DNA for the CDR3 is TGCGCCAGCAGCTTTCCGGGTCCCTATAATTCACCCCTCCACTTT.

The rearrangement links TRBV6-6 to TRBJ1-5, with 7 bases matching TRBD1. The CDR3 spans 16 residues. V shed 5 bases, J shed 6 bases, and the junction held 13 bases outside the gene matches. Germline V CDR1 and CDR2: MNHNY, SVGAGI (reference sequence). CDR3 bases: TGTGCCAGCAGTCCACCGGGACAGACCTTCCTTCAGCCCCAGCATTTT. Encoded protein: CASSPPGQTFLQPQHF.

This clone has a handful of counts. The V call is TRBV7-8, the J call TRBJ1-4; maybe TRBD1 (5 bases). The CDR3 consists of 15 residues. CDR1 and CDR2 (germline): SGHVS, FQNEAQ. V gave up 0 bases and J gave up 8 bases, with 13 bases separating them. In DNA, the CDR3 is TGTGCCAGCAGCTTAGCCGGACATCGGGCGGAAAAACTGTTTTTT. Protein: CASSLAGHRAEKLFF.

This rearrangement joins TRBV15 to TRBJ2-1, with TRBD2 identical over 7 bases. Germline CDR1 LNHNV, CDR2 YYDKDF (reference sequence). The CDR3 runs to 16 residues. Germline trimming cut 1 base from V and 5 bases from J; bases unmatched to any gene: 8. The CDR3 nucleotides are TGTGCCACCAGCAGAGGGCGGGCTAGCGGAAACAATGAGCAGTTCTTC. The encoded protein is CATSRGRASGNNEQFF.

This clone was observed a few times. The chain carries TRBV27 and TRBJ1-6; 8 bases line up with TRBD1. The germline V gene encodes CDR1 MNHEY and CDR2 SMNVEV (reference sequence). V lost 3 bases and J lost 9; bases outside the gene matches: 7. The CDR3 extends over 15 amino acids. DNA of the CDR3: TGTGCCAGCAGTTTTTTCCAGGGGGCCCCTTCACCCCTCCACTTT. This codes for CASSFFQGAPSPLHF.

The rearrangement joins TRBV6-1 to TRBJ2-7, with 8 bases lining up with TRBD2. The germline V gene encodes CDR1 MNHNS and CDR2 SASEGT. Trimming cost V 2 bases and J 1 base; bases outside gene matches: 4. CDR3 size: 15 residues. The CDR3 DNA sequence: TGTGCCAGCAGTGAAATAGCGGGGTCTTCCTACGAGCAGTACTTC. Its translation: CASSEIAGSSYEQYF.

The chain is built from TRBV7-2 and TRBJ2-3, with D tentatively TRBD2 (6 bases). The CDR3 is made up of 13 amino acids. CDR1 SGHTA and CDR2 FQGNSA come from the germline V gene. V was shortened by 2 bases and J by 7 bases, with 10 bases between the two germline ends. This CDR3 reads CASSLNGGNTQYF. In DNA form, the CDR3 reads TGTGCCAGCAGCTTAAACGGGGGAAATACGCAGTATTTT.

This clone was seen only a few times. V and J are TRBV6-5 and TRBJ2-7; D gene ambiguous. Trimming removed 0 bases from V and 5 bases from J, with 8 bases in between. The germline gives CDR1 MNHEY, CDR2 SVGAGI. The CDR3 is 13 residues long. CDR3 sequence: CASSYSESNEQYF. The CDR3, as DNA: TGTGCCAGCAGTTACTCCGAAAGCAACGAGCAGTACTTC.

The V and J genes are TRBV11-2 and TRBJ1-2; perhaps TRBD1 as D (5 bases). CDR1 is SGHAT and CDR2 is FQNNGV in the germline V gene. V gave up 4 bases and J gave up 1 base, with 13 bases separating them. There are 15 residues in the CDR3. The CDR3 loop reads CASSSSATVNYGYTF. The DNA for the CDR3 is TGTGCCAGCAGCTCCTCGGCGACAGTTAACTATGGCTACACCTTC.

V gene TRBV28 combines with J gene TRBJ2-7; 15 bases align to TRBD2. The V gene end was trimmed by 6 bases and the J gene end by 7 bases; junction bases not matched to a gene: 7. The CDR3 runs 15 residues. The germline V gene has CDR1 MDHEN and CDR2 SYDVKM. In DNA form, the CDR3 reads TGTGCCAGCAGATCCGGACTAGCGGGAGGGAGGGAGCAGTACTTC. Translation: CASRSGLAGGREQYF. The whole variable domain, remainder taken from reference TRBV28 and TRBJ2-7, is DVKVTQSSRYLVKRTGEKVFLECVQDMDHENMFWYRQDPGLGLRLIYFSYDVKMKEKGDIPEGYSVSREKKERFSLILESASTNQTSMYLCASRSGLAGGREQYFGPGTRLTVT.

This clone was counted a few times. The chain recombines TRBV9 with TRBJ2-4; no definite D call. Per the germline V gene, CDR1 is SGDLS and CDR2 is YYNGEE. The CDR3 is made up of 13 amino acids. V lost 4 bases and J lost 3, with 8 bases in between. Here the CDR3 DNA reads TGTGCCAGCAGCAACGGAGACAAAAACATTCAGTACTTC. Its translation is CASSNGDKNIQYF.

J is TRBJ2-5 and V is TRBV6-5; D not resolved. Trimming pared 6 bases from V and 2 bases from J, leaving 16 bases between. CDR1 MNHEY and CDR2 SVGAGI come from the germline V gene. CDR3 length equals 15 residues. This CDR3 is CASRPFGLGQETQYF. CDR3 sequence (DNA): TGTGCCAGCAGGCCCTTCGGGTTAGGACAAGAGACCCAGTACTTC.

The chain recombines TRBV7-9 with TRBJ1-5; D not certain. CDR3 length: 15 amino acids. Germline CDR1 reads SEHNR; CDR2 reads FQNEAQ (reference sequence). Trimming removed 4 bases from V and 0 bases from J, with 10 bases in between. CDR3 in DNA: TGTGCCAGCAGCTCATCCGGGATTAGCAATCAGCCCCAGCATTTT. It translates to CASSSSGISNQPQHF.

The chain recombines TRBV27 with TRBJ2-5; D is perhaps TRBD2 (6 bases). Between the trimmed V and J ends, which lost 3 bases and 1 base, there was a span of 12 bases. Germline-derived CDR1 and CDR2 are MNHEY and SMNVEV (reference sequence). The CDR3 runs 15 residues. CDR3: CASSFGSGIQETQYF. DNA for the CDR3: TGTGCCAGCAGTTTTGGTAGCGGCATCCAAGAGACCCAGTACTTC.

Here the CDR3 DNA reads TGTGCCAGCAGCCATCAGGGGGGCGGCCAGCCCCAGCATTTT. Its protein is CASSHQGGGQPQHF. The chain is built from TRBV5-5 and TRBJ1-5; 7 bases align to TRBD1. This CDR3 comprises 14 residues. J was trimmed by 7 bases and V by 4 bases; bases with no gene match: 8. The germline V gene has CDR1 SGHKS and CDR2 YYEKEE (reference sequence).

This chain links TRBV7-9 with TRBJ2-7, with TRBD1 matching 7 bases. The germline gives CDR1 SEHNR, CDR2 FQNEAQ (reference sequence). Trimming took 5 bases from V and 2 from J; bases not matched to a gene: 9. CDR3 size: 15 residues. CDR3: CASSRTGVTTYEQYF. The CDR3, as DNA: TGTGCCAGCAGCCGGACAGGAGTTACAACCTACGAGCAGTACTTC.

V and J are TRBV27 and TRBJ1-2; D may be TRBD1 (6 bases). Germline-derived CDR1 and CDR2 are MNHEY and SMNVEV (reference sequence). V was cut by 2 bases and J by 5 bases, with 12 bases left in between. The CDR3 loop spans 14 amino acids. CDR3 coding DNA: TGTGCCAGCAGTTTAGGGGGGGGCGATTATGGCTACACCTTC. Protein sequence: CASSLGGGDYGYTF.